The 4 T cell receptor beta chains below all came from one sample that was sequenced in a study of cytomegalovirus exposure and HLA in healthy donors. This PCR relied on a set of 60 Vbeta primers and 13 Jbeta primers. Some clones are missing from TCRdb's copy, which holds only in-frame ones; the method was immunoSEQ multiplex PCR. This sample has about 170,000 clones, with around 80% found just once. The sample was PBMCs. These TCRs come from a man in his late teens or twenties in good health and CMV-seronegative.

The chain combines TRBV11-3 with TRBJ2-5; 8 bases are shared with TRBD1. The CDR3 has 13 amino acids. Germline CDR1 SGHNT, CDR2 YENEEA. V lost 9 bases to trimming and J lost 3 bases; unmatched junction nucleotides: 6. For the CDR3, the DNA is TGTGCCAGTAGACAGGGGTTGGAAGAGACCCAGTACTTC. Protein sequence: CASRQGLEETQYF.

The chain is built from TRBV19 and TRBJ1-6; TRBD1 agrees at 11 bases. V trimming: 6 bases; J trimming: 7 bases; junction bases outside the gene matches: 5. Looked up from germline, CDR1 is LNHDA and CDR2 is SQIVND (reference sequence). The CDR3 consists of 15 residues. The CDR3 DNA follows: TGTGCCAGTAGCCCCCGGGACAGGGGGAATTCACCCCTCCACTTT. As protein: CASSPRDRGNSPLHF. The full variable domain, its missing parts supplied by reference TRBV19 and TRBJ1-6, is DGGITQSPKYLFRKEGQNVTLSCEQNLNHDAMYWYRQDPGQGLRLIYYSQIVNDFQKGDIAEGYSVSREKKESFPLTVTSAQKNPTAFYLCASSPRDRGNSPLHFGNGTRLTVT.

The chain links TRBV14 to TRBJ2-7; D unresolved. Germline loops: CDR1 SGHDN, CDR2 FVKESK. The V end lost 4 bases, the J end lost 6 bases, and 16 bases lay between the germline ends. The CDR3 has 14 residues. Here the CDR3 DNA reads TGTGCCAGCAGCCCCCCGGTAAGCCGTGCCGAGCAGTACTTC. Translated, it gives CASSPPVSRAEQYF.

J is TRBJ2-7 and V is TRBV18; TRBD1 aligns across 10 bases. Germline CDR1 is KGHSH and CDR2 is LQKENI. J gave up 4 bases and V 3 bases, and 3 bases lay outside the gene matches. The CDR3 is 14 amino acids. The CDR3 loop is CASSPEDRGYEQYF. CDR3 DNA sequence: TGTGCCAGCTCACCGGAGGACAGGGGGTACGAGCAGTACTTC.